This T cell receptor (beta chain) was sequenced during a study of CD8 T cells and mutated HIV epitopes (TCRdb year 2021). About the study as a whole: The acutely infected subjects were chosen according to the epitope form in the transmitted founder virus of each subject and according to the ELISpot responses of each subject. This study sequenced single-cell TCR alpha/beta chains from CD8+ T cells that recognized the non-adapted (NAE) and adapted (AE) forms of four HIV Nef epitopes. Of 165 subjects screened, the criteria for sorting epitope-specific T cells were met by only a subset. The epitopes tested varied from subject to subject, and RF10 was the only epitope looked at in both acute and chronic HIV infection. Seven or eight chronically HIV-infected subjects and a few acutely HIV-infected subjects made up the cohort. The epitopes were TL10, KY11, RF10 and TY8. Broad study findings and their caveats: The main limitations acknowledged were the small number of subjects and the diversity of their clinical presentations. Single-reactive CD8+ T cells were observed only in acutely infected subjects, suggesting that clonal selection possibly occurs between acute and chronic infection. Clonality of dual tetramer+ cells was higher in chronic subjects than in acute subjects (mean difference approximately 0.32), although the study did not have enough power to detect a significant difference. Some wells contained multiple alpha and beta chain CDR3s, and only cells with both an alpha and a beta chain were included.

Remarks on this clonotype: No base-level quality is on record; no much larger clone is a single base apart.

The library was produced with single-cell sequencing. Single-cell cDNA was made with a method adapted from Smart-seq2 and MARS-Seq that used oligo-dT primers carrying well-specific UMIs and KAPA HiFi first-round PCR. Nested PCR was performed on pooled first-round products with template-switch oligo forward primers and barcoded reverse primers specific to the TCR alpha and beta chains. Products were purified with AMPure XP, were indexed with TruSeq adapters, and were quantified with the KAPA Universal qPCR Library Quantification Kit. TCR libraries were sequenced on an Illumina MiSeq with 2x300 bp paired-end chemistry. The original pipeline was this. After quality filtering, reads were demultiplexed to wells and mapped to the TCRA and TCRB loci, after which clonotypes were assigned with MiXCR and analysis was performed in VGAS. TCR data were deconvoluted with a modified VDJfasta platform. CDR3 overlap between plates was analysed to rule out large-scale cross-plate contamination. Clonality was calculated as one minus the ratio of unique productive CDR3s to total productive CDR3s. The public reads were quality trimmed at Q25 with fastp and then assembled into clones with MiXCR by TCRdb, keeping productive beta chains. Every distinct CDR3 protein forms one entry, paired with its most common genes and DNA. The V and J calls and clone size come from TCRdb's table, not from the authors' own analysis. The sample table holds 150 to 200 distinct CDR3 sequences, of which approximately 50% were seen once. Of the sample, about 91% falls within the top ten clones.

What the time point label conveys for this sample: sampled during acute HIV-1 infection (about 23-92 days post infection). Ficoll density gradient separation was used to isolate peripheral blood mononuclear cells from leukapheresis or whole blood, after which the cells were cryopreserved. Resting antigen-specific CD8+ T cells were identified by staining thawed PBMCs with HLA class I tetramers loaded with the NAE or AE epitope, without stimulation. Single CD8+ T cells were sorted on a BD FACS Aria III into 96-well plates containing lysis buffer. CDR3 length: 17 amino acids, cysteine to phenylalanine. Only the CDR3 DNA stays, 51 bases, in frame from base 1. CDR1 MGHRA and CDR2 YSYEKL were looked up in the germline V gene. The junction shows trimming of 0 bases on V and 3 bases on J, and the gene matches do not reach 5 bases of it.

The clonotype was recovered from a man between 18 and 29 years old with HIV-1 infection. The rearranged chain carries TRBV4-1 and TRBJ2-7; TRBD2 matches 13 bases in the middle. Sequencing was performed on CD8+ T cells sorted from blood by dual tetramer staining, taken during acute HIV infection. The cell subset or site label, read with the paper, signifies: cells binding both NAE and AE RF10 tetramers (cross-reactive), unstimulated. The CDR3 has the sequence CASSQDGTSGDFYEQYF. Here is the DNA: TGCGCCAGCAGCCAAGATGGGACTAGCGGGGACTTCTACGAGCAGTACTTC.